These 7 T cell receptor beta chains were all obtained from the same sample, sequenced in a study of human T cells and chemical hapten exposure. TCRdb redid the calling of the RACE reads with MiXCR, one entry per CDR3 protein. Counted here are 87,000 or so distinct CDR3 sequences, about 8.9% occurring once; the ten biggest clones make up 3.6%. Time point meaning: pre-sensitization, week 0. Documented treatment: therapeutic diphenylcyclopropenone sensitization with weekly scalp DPC. This specimen consisted of whole blood, obtained in connection with sensitization to the hapten diphenylcyclopropenone (DPC). These receptors all stem from a woman aged 40 to 50 with alopecia areata. Some clones in this sample may be carry-over from other donors' samples.

This clonotype was observed at least ten times. This chain connects TRBV7-9 to TRBJ1-6; D is ambiguous. Germline lookup yields CDR1 SEHNR and CDR2 FQNEAQ (reference sequence). This CDR3 contains 15 residues. Between the trimmed V and J ends, which lost 11 bases and 5 bases, there was a span of 19 bases. CDR3: CAARRRGSDNSPLHF. CDR3 nucleotides: TGTGCCGCACGTCGACGAGGGAGCGATAATTCACCCCTCCACTTT. Supplemented by reference TRBV7-9 and TRBJ1-6, the full variable domain reads DTGVSQNPRHKITKRGQNVTFRCDPISEHNRLYWYRQTLGQGPEFLTYFQNEAQLEKSRLLSDRFSAERPKGSFSTLEIQRTEQGDSAMYLCAARRRGSDNSPLHFGNGTRLTVT.

This clonotype came up a few times. The V gene is TRBV4-3, the J gene TRBJ2-1; D assignment may be TRBD1 or TRBD2 (5 bases each). Trimming shortened V by 1 base and J by 0 bases, and 10 bases separated the two germline ends. Per the germline V gene, CDR1 is LGHNA and CDR2 is YSLEER. The CDR3 is made up of 16 amino acids. CDR3 coding DNA: TGCGCCAGCAGCCAAGTTTGGGGGACCTCCTACAATGAGCAGTTCTTC. Translating it yields CASSQVWGTSYNEQFF.

The genes are TRBV12-3 or TRBV12-4 and TRBJ2-1, with D perhaps matching TRBD2 (6 bases). The V end lost 10 bases, the J end lost 14 bases, and 18 bases lay between the germline ends. The CDR3 totals 11 residues. The CDR3 reads CAITLGGGKFF. The DNA of the CDR3 is TGTGCCATCACCCTAGGAGGCGGGAAGTTCTTC.

V is TRBV7-9 and J is TRBJ1-3, with D unresolved. CDR1 is SEHNR and CDR2 is FQNEAQ in the germline V gene (reference sequence). Trimming stripped 2 bases from V and 0 bases from J, with 8 bases between. There are 15 residues in the CDR3. The CDR3 region is CASSLLPFSGNTIYF. The CDR3 region has the DNA TGTGCCAGCAGCTTACTGCCCTTCTCTGGAAACACCATATATTTT.

This clonotype has a count of ten or more. The J gene is TRBJ2-7, the V gene TRBV10-3; D possibly uses TRBD1 or TRBD2 (6 bases each). The length of the CDR3 is 16 residues. Germline lookup yields CDR1 ENHRY and CDR2 SYGVKD. V was trimmed by 4 bases and J by 0 bases, leaving 16 bases between them. CDR3 amino acids: CAISAGGGLSSYEQYF. CDR3 DNA sequence: TGTGCCATCAGTGCTGGAGGGGGACTCAGCTCCTACGAGCAGTACTTC.

This clonotype was seen a handful of times. An end of the junction does not agree with germline; a read error may underlie this. The genes are TRBV7-9 and TRBJ2-7; maybe TRBD2 (6 bases). Germline V gene lookup returns CDR1 SEHNR and CDR2 FQNEAQ (reference sequence). CDR3 length: 13 amino acids. Here the CDR3 reads CASSSDYLGVVDF. The CDR3, as DNA: TGTGCCAGCAGCTCGGACTATCTCGGGGTAGTAGACTTC.

Many counts were recorded for this clonotype. The chain links TRBV24-1 to TRBJ1-5, with D perhaps TRBD1 (6 bases). The V and J ends lost 9 bases and 0 bases respectively, with 11 bases between them. CDR3 length: 14 residues. Per germline, CDR1 KGHDR and CDR2 SFDVKD. CDR3 sequence (DNA): TGTGCCACCGCAGAGGGGGATAGCAATCAGCCCCAGCATTTT. It specifies CATAEGDSNQPQHF.